This T cell receptor (beta chain) is drawn from a study of beta chain features in type 1 diabetes. Study at large: Across the samples, roughly 99 million sorted cells were examined in total. Study-wide points: Patients' naive, central memory and regulatory TCRB repertoires appeared more alike than those of healthy donors. Patients with type 1 diabetes carried fewer insertions and had more deletions at their VDJ junctions.

The CDR3 contains 13 residues. V was cut by 4 bases and J by 7 bases, with 11 bases left in between. Looked up from germline, CDR1 is SGHAT and CDR2 is FQNNGV. As concerns this clone: Its target is unknown.

Heparinised blood was drawn once per donor, averaging roughly 0.11 L. Expressed TCRB transcripts were sequenced after all isolated RNA was converted to cDNA. TCRdb's table, derived via immunoSEQ multiplex PCR, lists solely in-frame clones and lacks some. The data hold about 150,000 clones, with less than 9.5% observed a single time. Sequenced: central memory CD4+ T cells from blood. This TCR was recovered from a woman aged 18-35 years in good health. This rearrangement joins TRBV11-2 to TRBJ2-1; D is perhaps TRBD1 (5 bases). In DNA, the CDR3 is TGTGCCAGCAGCTGGGGCCCTGTTAATGAGCAGTTCTTC. Its protein product is CASSWGPVNEQFF.